This record covers a single TCR beta chain. Its antigen is not known. The CDR3 has 15 amino acids. CDR1 and CDR2 (germline): SNHLY, FYNNEI. Trimming cost V 6 bases and J 1 base; bases outside gene matches: 4. No fewer than two post-ART and no fewer than one pre-ART PBMC samples existed for each donor. The content of samples before DNA extraction was roughly 1-10 million cryopreserved PBMC. The run of the v3.0 immunoSEQ assay was at survey level. The protocol was immunoSEQ multiplex PCR, while the TCRdb copy is restricted to in-frame clones and leaves out a portion. The sample gives about 35,000 clones, around 85% of which show up once; 8% to 11% is in the top ten. This specimen belongs to a study of long-term antiretroviral therapy in people with HIV. Whole-study findings and limits: Relative to transplant donor controls, diversity remained lower despite increasing after ART.

This TCR was sampled from a man in his late teens or twenties with HIV. V is TRBV2 and J is TRBJ2-5; 11 nucleotides align to TRBD2. Sequenced here: unsorted PBMCs, sampled 2.2 years after starting antiretroviral therapy. CDR3 in DNA: TGTGCCAGCAGCTTAGCGGGAGGGCCCCAAGAGACCCAGTACTTC. Translation: CASSLAGGPQETQYF.